The 27 T cell receptor beta chains presented below share a single source sample, sequenced in a study of blood T cell repertoires in COVID-19. The repertoire was sequenced with immunoSEQ multiplex PCR; TCRdb's copy has only in-frame clones and lacks some. Seen here are about 190,000 clones, under 90% observed once, and the top ten hold approximately 14%. The sample consisted of peripheral blood. These receptors came from a man younger than 45 with active or convalescent COVID-19.

The J gene is TRBJ2-2, the V gene TRBV19; 15 positions agree with TRBD2. J gave up 0 bases and V 5 bases, and 4 bases lay outside the gene matches. This CDR3 is 18 amino acids long. The germline V gene encodes CDR1 LNHDA and CDR2 SQIVND (reference sequence). CDR3 region: CASSSGLAGGSNTGELFF. The DNA for the CDR3 is TGTGCCAGTAGTTCGGGACTAGCGGGGGGCTCGAACACCGGGGAGCTGTTTTTT.

The chain joins TRBV9 to TRBJ1-5; D unresolved. This CDR3 comprises 15 residues. V gave up 0 bases and J gave up 4 bases, with 11 bases separating them. Looked up from germline, CDR1 is SGDLS and CDR2 is YYNGEE. CDR3 sequence (DNA): TGTGCCAGCAGCGTAGACGCGGATCCGAATCAGCCCCAGCATTTT. Protein: CASSVDADPNQPQHF.

Here the CDR3 reads CASSNRLAGVAGELFF. CDR3 nucleotides: TGCGCCAGCAGCAACCGACTAGCGGGAGTGGCCGGGGAGCTGTTTTTT. The chain joins TRBV4-3 to TRBJ2-2; TRBD2 matches at 12 bases. This CDR3 is 16 amino acids long. The germline V gene has CDR1 LGHNA and CDR2 YSLEER. Trimming at V came to 5 bases and at J to 6 bases, leaving 7 bases not matched to a gene.

The V gene is TRBV4-1, the J gene TRBJ2-1, with D unresolved. Trimming removed 0 bases from V and 5 bases from J, with 8 bases in between. Germline CDR1 MGHRA, CDR2 YSYEKL. The CDR3 length is 14 residues. CDR3 bases: TGCGCCAGCAGCCAAGATGCCGCGGACAATGAGCAGTTCTTC. As protein: CASSQDAADNEQFF.

This clone has a single count. This chain uses TRBV5-4 with TRBJ1-2; 9 positions agree with TRBD1. The V and J ends lost 3 bases and 4 bases, in that order; junction bases with no gene match: 10. This CDR3 spans 16 amino acids. Looked up from germline, CDR1 is SGHNT and CDR2 is YYREEE (reference sequence). The CDR3 is CASSSGVGQGTYGYTF. Here the CDR3 DNA reads TGTGCCAGCAGCTCCGGAGTGGGACAGGGAACCTATGGCTACACCTTC.

This clone occurred a few times. The CDR3 reads CAISDSRGGAKNIQYF. The CDR3 bases are TGTGCCATCAGTGACAGTCGGGGGGGAGCCAAAAACATTCAGTACTTC. The chain uses TRBV10-3 and TRBJ2-4; TRBD2 matches at 8 bases. The CDR3 is 16 residues long. Trimming at V came to 3 bases and at J to 0 bases, leaving 4 bases not matched to a gene. Per the germline V gene, CDR1 is ENHRY and CDR2 is SYGVKD.

This rearrangement joins TRBV27 to TRBJ2-2; TRBD2 aligns across 7 bases. The CDR3 sequence is 17 residues long. Losses at the gene ends were 3 bases for V and 6 bases for J; bases not matched to a gene: 13. Germline CDR1 MNHEY, CDR2 SMNVEV (reference sequence). The CDR3 sequence: CASSFPRAAGDPGELFF. CDR3 DNA: TGTGCCAGCAGTTTCCCAAGAGCGGCGGGAGACCCCGGGGAGCTGTTTTTT.

The chain links TRBV6-5 to TRBJ1-1, with TRBD1 matching 8 bases. With V trimmed by 2 bases and J by 1 base, 3 bases remained unmatched. The germline gives CDR1 MNHEY, CDR2 SVGAGI. This CDR3 region has 15 residues. In DNA form, the CDR3 reads TGTGCCAGCAGTTACACCGGGACAGGGAACACTGAAGCTTTCTTT. Protein: CASSYTGTGNTEAFF.

V usage is TRBV6-1 and J usage is TRBJ1-1; TRBD1 matches 8 bases. From germline, CDR1 is MNHNS and CDR2 SASEGT. The CDR3 length is 13 residues. Trimming at V came to 1 base and at J to 7 bases, leaving 2 bases not matched to a gene. CDR3 amino acids: CASSEGTGYEAFF. The CDR3, as DNA: TGTGCCAGCAGTGAAGGGACAGGGTATGAAGCTTTCTTT.

This chain connects TRBV11-3 to TRBJ2-5; TRBD1 agrees at 10 bases. The CDR3 spans 14 residues. The germline CDR1 and CDR2 sequences are SGHNT and YENEEA. The J segment lost 5 bases and the V segment lost 4 bases, leaving 4 bases of the junction unmatched. The CDR3: CASSSGQGMETQYF. For the CDR3, the DNA is TGTGCCAGCAGCTCGGGACAGGGGATGGAGACCCAGTACTTC. Combining the CDR3 with reference TRBV11-3 and TRBJ2-5 gives the whole variable domain EAGVVQSPRYKIIEKKQPVAFWCNPISGHNTLYWYLQNLGQGPELLIRYENEEAVDDSQLPKDRFSAERLKGVDSTLKIQPAELGDSAVYLCASSSGQGMETQYFGPGTRLLVL.

V gene TRBV9 combines with J gene TRBJ2-1, with D perhaps matching TRBD1 (7 bases). V lost 4 bases and J 8 bases, leaving 16 bases between the germline ends. Germline V gene lookup returns CDR1 SGDLS and CDR2 YYNGEE. The CDR3 is 14 amino acids. CDR3 bases: TGTGCCAGCAGCCCGGCGGGAACAGGGGATGAGCAGTTCTTC. Its translation is CASSPAGTGDEQFF. Full variable domain (remainder filled in from reference TRBV9 and TRBJ2-1): DSGVTQTPKHLITATGQRVTLRCSPRSGDLSVYWYQQSLDQGLQFLIQYYNGEERAKGNILERFSAQQFPDLHSELNLSSLELGDSALYFCASSPAGTGDEQFFGPGTRLTVL.

This chain links TRBV7-2 with TRBJ1-1; weak D call: TRBD1 (6 bases). Germline CDR1 is SGHTA and CDR2 is FQGNSA. V lost 5 bases and J 4 bases, leaving 20 bases between the germline ends. The CDR3 totals 16 residues. As DNA, the CDR3 is TGTGCCAGCAGCCCACAGACAGGTCTTACCTCCACTGAAGCTTTCTTT. Translation gives CASSPQTGLTSTEAFF.

This rearrangement joins TRBV7-9 to TRBJ1-6; 9 nucleotides align to TRBD1. Germline CDR1 reads SEHNR; CDR2 reads FQNEAQ (reference sequence). This CDR3 is 14 amino acids long. V shed 5 bases and J 6 bases; nucleotides not matched to a gene: 2. The CDR3 sequence: CASSRGQGNSPLHF. The CDR3 region has the DNA TGTGCCAGCAGCCGGGGACAGGGTAATTCACCCCTCCACTTT.

The chain has TRBV28 and TRBJ2-1; 9 positions agree with TRBD1. The CDR3 consists of 15 residues. V trimming: 6 bases; J trimming: 4 bases; junction bases outside the gene matches: 7. Germline values: CDR1 MDHEN, CDR2 SYDVKM. The CDR3 DNA is TGTGCCAGCAGCAGCCGGGACAGGGAATACAATGAGCAGTTCTTC. It yields the protein CASSSRDREYNEQFF.

The rearrangement joins TRBV5-1 to TRBJ1-1, with D perhaps matching TRBD1 (5 bases). With 3 bases removed from V and 5 bases from J, the gap between germline ends came to 11 bases. Looked up from germline, CDR1 is SGHRS and CDR2 is YFSETQ. The CDR3 length is 13 residues. The CDR3 DNA reads TGCGCCAGCAGCTCGGAGGGGATGACTGAAGCTTTCTTT. As protein: CASSSEGMTEAFF.

The CDR3 sequence: CASSFGQEGSGQFF. The CDR3 bases are TGTGCCAGCAGTTTCGGACAGGAAGGGTCGGGGCAGTTCTTC. The V gene is TRBV28, the J gene TRBJ2-1; 7 positions match TRBD1. Germline CDR1 reads MDHEN; CDR2 reads SYDVKM. V shed 3 bases and J 12 bases; nucleotides not matched to a gene: 11. CDR3 length: 14 residues.

Turning to this clone: Other DNA sequences in the same sample also yield this CDR3. The chain has TRBV10-3 and TRBJ2-7, with D perhaps TRBD1 (5 bases). The CDR3 consists of 13 residues. Germline CDR1 and CDR2: ENHRY and SYGVKD. Between the trimmed V and J ends, which lost 0 bases and 4 bases, there was a span of 7 bases. Here the CDR3 reads CAISESAGYEQYF. The CDR3 nucleotides read TGTGCCATCAGTGAGTCGGCAGGGTACGAGCAGTACTTC.

The rearrangement joins TRBV27 to TRBJ2-1; TRBD2 aligns across 8 bases. The CDR3 loop spans 16 amino acids. Germline V CDR1 and CDR2: MNHEY, SMNVEV (reference sequence). Losses at the gene ends were 3 bases for V and 3 bases for J; bases not matched to a gene: 7. This CDR3 reads CASSFKASGYYNEQFF. CDR3 bases: TGTGCCAGCAGTTTTAAGGCTAGCGGGTACTACAATGAGCAGTTCTTC.

The J gene is TRBJ2-3, the V gene TRBV6-2 or TRBV6-3, with TRBD1 matching over 7 bases. The ends lost 4 bases at V and 3 bases at J; junction bases unmatched: 4. In germline, CDR1 is MNHEY, CDR2 SVGEGT. The CDR3 consists of 14 residues. In DNA, the CDR3 is TGTGCCAGCAGTTTCGTCAGGGGGACAGATACGCAGTATTTT. Encoded protein: CASSFVRGTDTQYF.

The rearrangement links TRBV5-8 to TRBJ2-1; the D gene is possibly TRBD2 (6 bases). This CDR3 has 18 amino acids. The V end lost 4 bases, the J end lost 9 bases, and 29 bases lay between the germline ends. Germline CDR1 is SGHTS and CDR2 is YDEGEE. The CDR3 region is CASSPTWRAERSRSEQFF. Here the CDR3 DNA reads TGTGCCAGCAGCCCGACGTGGAGGGCGGAGCGGTCGAGGAGTGAGCAGTTCTTC.

The V call is TRBV18, the J call TRBJ2-3, with a possible D match to TRBD1 (6 bases). The CDR3 consists of 14 residues. CDR1 and CDR2 from the germline V gene are KGHSH and LQKENI. V was trimmed by 0 bases and J by 4 bases, leaving 8 bases between them. CDR3 residues: CASSPPTGSDTQYF. The DNA for the CDR3 is TGTGCCAGCTCACCACCCACAGGGTCAGATACGCAGTATTTT.

This clone was recorded only once. This sequence joins TRBV7-8 and TRBJ1-3, with 7 positions matching TRBD1. After removal of 2 bases from V and 4 bases from J, the junction contained 2 bases not matched to a gene. The V gene's germline CDR1 is SGHVS and CDR2 FQNEAQ. This CDR3 has 14 residues. Here the CDR3 reads CASSLRGQGNTIYF. The DNA of the CDR3 is TGTGCCAGCAGCTTAAGGGGACAGGGAAACACCATATATTTT.

The chain carries TRBV7-9 and TRBJ1-5, with D perhaps matching TRBD1 (6 bases). The CDR3 has 14 residues. V dropped 8 bases and J dropped 7 bases, with 18 bases sitting between them. Germline CDR1 is SEHNR and CDR2 is FQNEAQ (reference sequence). The CDR3 reads CASLPRGGLQPQHF. CDR3 nucleotides: TGTGCCAGCCTACCCAGGGGCGGTTTGCAGCCCCAGCATTTT.

V and J are TRBV6-1 and TRBJ2-3, with D maybe TRBD1 (6 bases). The CDR3 covers 16 residues. Germline-derived CDR1 and CDR2 are MNHNS and SASEGT. V was pared by 1 base and J by 5 bases, with 16 bases between. The CDR3 bases are TGTGCCAGCAGTGAAGTCCGGACAGTCCGGGGAGATACGCAGTATTTT. Amino acid sequence: CASSEVRTVRGDTQYF.

This chain joins TRBV5-1 and TRBJ1-2, with D uncertain. The germline CDR1 and CDR2 sequences are SGHRS and YFSETQ. Trimming shortened V by 1 base and J by 3 bases, and 16 bases separated the two germline ends. This CDR3 region has 16 residues. Here the CDR3 DNA reads TGCGCCAGCAGCTTGAACTGGGCCGGATCGGACTATGGCTACACCTTC. Protein product: CASSLNWAGSDYGYTF.

This rearrangement joins TRBV14 to TRBJ1-4; 8 bases match TRBD1. Germline V gene lookup returns CDR1 SGHDN and CDR2 FVKESK. This CDR3 is built from 18 residues. The trim removed 5 bases at V and 0 bases at J, leaving 11 bases unmatched. The CDR3 region has the DNA TGTGCCAGCAGCTCCCCAATGGACAGGGACTCAACTAATGAAAAACTGTTTTTT. This codes for CASSSPMDRDSTNEKLFF.

The chain uses TRBV6-2 or TRBV6-3 and TRBJ2-7; a possible D gene is TRBD2 (5 bases). CDR3 length: 13 amino acids. V lost 3 bases, J lost 1 base, and 7 bases lay in between. Germline V gene lookup returns CDR1 MNHEY and CDR2 SVGEGT. The CDR3 region is CASSYTGSYEQYV. In DNA, the CDR3 is TGTGCCAGCAGTTATACGGGGTCCTACGAGCAGTACGTC.